The clone carrying this TCR beta chain was observed many times. Antigen specificity is unknown. For TCR beta, libraries came from quantitative 5'-RACE with molecular barcodes. TCRdb ran MiXCR on the 5' RACE reads and lists one entry per CDR3 protein. This table holds tens of thousands of distinct CDR3 sequences, less than 3% found once. These data come from a study of CD8 T cells in ankylosing spondylitis. Study-level results: A number of the motif variants had already been described in reactive arthritis synovial fluid and blood. Reported data indicate significant enrichment of disease-linked clones within matched ankylosing spondylitis synovial fluid.

The receptor was isolated from a male donor with ankylosing spondylitis or in good health (not recorded which). Sequencing was done on a sample of blood, either unsorted or a sorted T cell fraction (not recorded which).

The CDR3 protein is CASSPGASETQYF. The CDR3 DNA reads TGTGCCAGCAGTCCCGGGGCCAGTGAGACCCAGTACTTC. The genes are TRBV9 and TRBJ2-5; either TRBD1 or TRBD2 may fit D (5 bases each). The CDR3 extends over 13 amino acids. V lost 5 bases to trimming and J lost 5 bases, with 13 bases between them. Looked up from germline, CDR1 is SGDLS and CDR2 is YYNGEE.